The sequence of this TCR beta chain was determined in a study of blood T cell repertoires in COVID-19. Study background: Samples taken during acute and convalescent COVID-19 were collected in the United States, Italy and Spain. In each case, the material was cDNA or gDNA derived from T cells, B-cell-depleted T cells, or PBMCs.

Per the original data handling: Amplification with reference gene primers provided the estimates of nucleated cell counts. Some clones are missing from TCRdb's copy, which holds only in-frame ones; the method was immunoSEQ multiplex PCR. V, J and clone size reflect that table, while D and trimming were determined from the DNA. The sample lists a few hundred thousand clones; roughly 90% were seen once. This clone was counted only a few times. Germline V gene lookup returns CDR1 DFQATT and CDR2 SNEGSKA (reference sequence). CDR3 length equals 15 residues. J lost 4 bases, V lost 3 bases, and 10 bases had no gene match.

V and J are TRBV20-1 and TRBJ2-7, with 9 bases identical to TRBD2. The sample comprised peripheral blood. The receptor's source is a woman between 25 and 40 years old with active or convalescent COVID-19. The DNA for the CDR3 is TGCAGTGCTAGTCTCCTGCGGGGGGGCCTTTACGAGCAGTACTTC. Its protein product is CSASLLRGGLYEQYF.